These 13 T cell receptor beta chains share one sample of origin, sequenced in a study of CD8 T cells in ankylosing spondylitis. TCRdb re-derived calls from the 5' RACE reads in MiXCR, one entry per CDR3 protein. The data contain under 170,000 distinct CDR3 sequences, 44% of them singletons. The specimen sequenced was synovial fluid, either unsorted or a sorted T cell fraction (not recorded which). These receptors originate from a male donor with ankylosing spondylitis.

The chain links TRBV19 to TRBJ2-7; 9 bases are shared with TRBD1. Germline trimming cut 5 bases from V and 3 bases from J; bases unmatched to any gene: 5. This CDR3 has 14 amino acids. Per germline, CDR1 LNHDA and CDR2 SQIVND (reference sequence). The CDR3 region has the DNA TGTGCCAGTAGTGTAGGACAGGGGTTCTACGAGCAGTACTTC. Its translation: CASSVGQGFYEQYF.

The CDR3 loop reads CATNTAGVVNEQFF. The CDR3 nucleotides are TGTGCCACTAACACCGCGGGAGTAGTCAATGAGCAGTTCTTC. V usage is TRBV6-1 and J usage is TRBJ2-1; 7 positions match TRBD2. V was clipped by 10 bases and J by 6 bases; unmatched bases: 12. Germline V gene sequence: CDR1 MNHNS, CDR2 SASEGT. The CDR3 is 14 amino acids.

The chain joins TRBV29-1 to TRBJ2-7, with TRBD2 matching over 11 bases. CDR3 length equals 13 residues. The germline gives CDR1 SQVTM, CDR2 ANQGSEA. V dropped 6 bases and J dropped 1; count of bases not matched to a gene: 2. The CDR3 DNA reads as TGCAGCGTCGGGACTAGCGGTTCCTACGAGCAGTACTTC. Translated, it gives CSVGTSGSYEQYF.

This clonotype was recorded at least ten times. This chain links TRBV27 with TRBJ2-3; 8 bases are shared with TRBD2. The germline CDR1 and CDR2 sequences are MNHEY and SMNVEV (reference sequence). V dropped 1 base and J dropped 6; count of bases not matched to a gene: 6. This CDR3 spans 15 amino acids. The CDR3 protein is CASSLYSGRGDTQYF. In nucleotides, the CDR3 is TGTGCCAGCAGTTTATACAGCGGGAGAGGGGATACGCAGTATTTT.

The chain has TRBV20-1 and TRBJ1-1, with 9 bases aligning to TRBD1. The length of the CDR3 is 15 residues. Germline CDR1 is DFQATT and CDR2 is SNEGSKA (reference sequence). V was clipped by 1 base and J by 3 bases; unmatched bases: 6. CDR3 DNA: TGCAGTGCTAGAGTTAAGACAGGGGGTCACACTGAAGCTTTCTTT. This sequence encodes CSARVKTGGHTEAFF.

This clonotype has just a few counts. The CDR3 DNA reads as TGTGCCAGCAGCCCTAATCCGCTCGAGGGGAACACTGAAGCTTTCTTT. Amino acids: CASSPNPLEGNTEAFF. This chain links TRBV12-3 or TRBV12-4 with TRBJ1-1; D is ambiguous. The CDR3 loop spans 16 amino acids. The V and J ends lost 6 bases and 1 base respectively, with 18 bases between them.

This sequence joins TRBV10-3 and TRBJ1-1; D might be TRBD1 (6 bases). CDR3 length equals 18 residues. Germline V lookup: CDR1 ENHRY, CDR2 SYGVKD. Trimming stripped 1 base from V and 1 base from J, with 19 bases between. The CDR3 reads CAISELRKPGDSNTEAFF. The CDR3 DNA sequence: TGTGCCATCAGTGAGTTGCGGAAACCAGGGGACTCGAACACTGAAGCTTTCTTT.

This clonotype was picked up a small number of times. This chain links TRBV12-3 or TRBV12-4 with TRBJ1-2; unclear D gene. Trimming removed 8 bases from V and 0 bases from J, with 10 bases in between. There are 13 residues in the CDR3. Here the CDR3 reads CASFRSANYGYTF. CDR3 nucleotide sequence: TGTGCCAGCTTTAGATCAGCTAACTATGGCTACACCTTC.

This sequence joins TRBV5-1 and TRBJ2-5; 10 positions agree with TRBD2. Germline-derived CDR1 and CDR2 are SGHRS and YFSETQ. CDR3 length: 17 residues. Trimming at V came to 3 bases and at J to 0 bases, leaving 8 bases not matched to a gene. CDR3 nucleotide sequence: TGCGCCAGCAGCTCCTTTAAACTAGCGGGGAACCAAGAGACCCAGTACTTC. Encoded protein: CASSSFKLAGNQETQYF.

There are a few counts of this clonotype. CDR3 sequence (DNA): TGTGCCAGCAGTTGGGGGGACTCGGGCCAGCCCCAGCATTTT. Translating it yields CASSWGDSGQPQHF. The rearrangement links TRBV12-3 or TRBV12-4 to TRBJ1-5, with D possibly TRBD1 on 5 matching bases. The CDR3 is 14 residues long. The V and J ends lost 4 bases and 7 bases respectively, with 14 bases between them.

At least ten counts were recorded for this clonotype. The CDR3 reads CASSQDLAGVRYGYTF. CDR3 bases: TGTGCCAGCAGCCAAGATTTGGCAGGGGTTCGGTATGGCTACACCTTC. The chain couples TRBV4-2 to TRBJ1-2; maybe TRBD1 (6 bases). From germline, CDR1 is LGHNA and CDR2 YNFKEQ. Trimming stripped 0 bases from V and 5 bases from J, with 16 bases between. CDR3 length: 16 amino acids.

The chain uses TRBV12-3 or TRBV12-4 and TRBJ2-3, with D hard to call. V was shortened by 5 bases and J by 4 bases, with 19 bases between the two germline ends. The CDR3 has 16 residues. This CDR3 is CASSRLMSPLPDTQYF. CDR3 DNA sequence: TGTGCCAGCAGTAGACTCATGTCCCCCCTCCCAGATACGCAGTATTTT.

This clonotype was seen more than once but under ten times. V and J are TRBV4-1 and TRBJ2-1; weak D call: TRBD2 (5 bases). The V gene's germline CDR1 is MGHRA and CDR2 YSYEKL. Trimming shortened V by 4 bases and J by 3 bases, and 19 bases separated the two germline ends. There are 17 residues in the CDR3. The CDR3 nucleotides read TGCGCCAGCAGCCCCCGGTTTGAGGGAGTGGACTACAATGAGCAGTTCTTC. It encodes CASSPRFEGVDYNEQFF.